The 21 T cell receptor beta chains listed next were all sequenced from one sample in a study of blood T cell repertoires in COVID-19. Sequenced by immunoSEQ multiplex PCR; TCRdb stores in-frame clones only, minus some. The sample lists approximately 230,000 clones; nearly 90% were seen once. The sequencing input was peripheral blood. These receptors originate from a man between 18 and 35 years old with active or convalescent COVID-19.

The chain links TRBV5-4 to TRBJ1-1, with TRBD1 matching 7 bases. Germline-derived CDR1 and CDR2 are SGHNT and YYREEE (reference sequence). This CDR3 is 14 amino acids long. After removal of 1 base from V and 4 bases from J, the junction contained 4 bases not matched to a gene. The CDR3: CASSLRGRGTEAFF. The CDR3 DNA follows: TGTGCCAGCAGCTTGAGGGGGCGGGGCACTGAAGCTTTCTTT. The whole variable domain, filled in from reference TRBV5-4 and TRBJ1-1, reads ETGVTQSPTHLIKTRGQQVTLRCSSQSGHNTVSWYQQALGQGPQFIFQYYREEENGRGNFPPRFSGLQFPNYSSELNVNALELDDSALYLCASSLRGRGTEAFFGQGTRLTVV.

The J gene is TRBJ2-5, the V gene TRBV21-1; the table assigns TRBD2, which was not confirmed against the DNA. TRBV21-1 is an annotated pseudogene. The CDR3 has 17 amino acids. Here the CDR3 reads CASSKGLGEGVGETQYF. The CDR3 DNA reads TGTGCCAGCAGCAAAGGTCTGGGGGAGGGGGTCGGTGAGACCCAGTACTTC.

The chain has TRBV6-5 and TRBJ1-5, with D possibly being TRBD1 (5 bases). V was cut by 8 bases and J by 9 bases, with 14 bases left in between. The CDR3 extends over 12 amino acids. CDR1 MNHEY and CDR2 SVGAGI come from the germline V gene. The CDR3: CASSGSYPPQHF. In DNA, the CDR3 is TGTGCCAGCTCAGGGTCTTATCCGCCCCAGCATTTT.

V and J are TRBV14 and TRBJ2-5; TRBD2 matches at 7 bases. V lost 0 bases, J lost 2 bases, and 6 bases stayed unmatched. The CDR3 extends over 16 amino acids. Germline lookup yields CDR1 SGHDN and CDR2 FVKESK. The CDR3 DNA follows: TGTGCCAGCAGCCAAGATTGGGAGGGGCCACAAGAGACCCAGTACTTC. Translation: CASSQDWEGPQETQYF.

The genes are TRBV19 and TRBJ2-5, with TRBD2 matching over 11 bases. V was clipped by 6 bases and J by 2 bases; unmatched bases: 8. The CDR3 is 16 amino acids. Germline-derived CDR1 and CDR2 are LNHDA and SQIVND (reference sequence). CDR3 region: CASSRLGLAGQETQYF. DNA of the CDR3: TGTGCCAGTAGCCGCCTCGGACTAGCGGGTCAAGAGACCCAGTACTTC.

This chain joins TRBV20-1 and TRBJ2-3; D remains ambiguous. V gave up 5 bases and J gave up 3 bases, with 6 bases separating them. This CDR3 is 11 amino acids long. Looked up from germline, CDR1 is DFQATT and CDR2 is SNEGSKA (reference sequence). In nucleotides, the CDR3 is TGCAGTGCTGACAAAACAGATACGCAGTATTTT. Translation gives CSADKTDTQYF.

The J gene is TRBJ1-1, the V gene TRBV4-3; TRBD1 might be the D (5 bases). V was clipped by 0 bases and J by 0 bases, with 8 bases between them. Germline V gives CDR1 LGHNA, CDR2 YSLEER. The CDR3 is 15 amino acids. CDR3: CASSQDGHLNTEAFF. CDR3 nucleotides: TGCGCCAGCAGCCAAGACGGACACTTGAACACTGAAGCTTTCTTT.

With regard to this clone: A junction end diverges from the germline sequence, so it may reflect a read error. The rearrangement links TRBV28 to TRBJ2-1; 8 bases align to TRBD1. CDR1 MDHEN and CDR2 SYDVKM come from the germline V gene. This CDR3 region has 15 residues. CDR3 amino acids: CASSFTTGEYSEQFF. For the CDR3, the DNA is TGTGCCAGCAGTTTTACGACAGGGGAGTACAGTGAGCAGTTCTTC.

To note about this clone: Other DNA sequences of this sample code for an identical CDR3. V is TRBV18 and J is TRBJ1-1; D perhaps matches TRBD1 (5 bases). Per the germline V gene, CDR1 is KGHSH and CDR2 is LQKENI. Between the trimmed V and J ends, which lost 3 bases and 1 base, there was a span of 6 bases. The CDR3 sequence is 13 residues long. CDR3 coding DNA: TGTGCCAGCTCACCTACAGGGAACACTGAAGCTTTCTTT. Amino acids: CASSPTGNTEAFF. The full variable domain, completed using reference TRBV18 and TRBJ1-1, is NAGVMQNPRHLVRRRGQEARLRCSPMKGHSHVYWYRQLPEEGLKFMVYLQKENIIDESGMPKERFSAEFPKEGPSILRIQQVVRGDSAAYFCASSPTGNTEAFFGQGTRLTVV.

The J gene is TRBJ1-4, the V gene TRBV25-1, with TRBD1 matching over 7 bases. In germline, CDR1 is MGHDK, CDR2 SYGVNS. Unmatched junction bases numbered 4, after V lost 3 bases and J lost 0 bases. This CDR3 spans 16 amino acids. This CDR3 is CASSEVDRTTNEKLFF. CDR3 nucleotides: TGTGCCAGCAGTGAGGTGGACAGGACAACTAATGAAAAACTGTTTTTT.

The J gene is TRBJ2-7, the V gene TRBV19; D gene ambiguous. This CDR3 has 13 amino acids. V was cut by 8 bases and J by 3 bases, with 14 bases left in between. Germline CDR1 is LNHDA and CDR2 is SQIVND (reference sequence). The CDR3 reads CASWNRGIYEQYF. Here the CDR3 DNA reads TGTGCCAGTTGGAACCGCGGAATCTACGAGCAGTACTTC.

A single count supports this clone. This chain connects TRBV18 to TRBJ2-1, with TRBD2 identical over 13 bases. The ends lost 5 bases at V and 5 bases at J; junction bases unmatched: 6. CDR3 length: 16 amino acids. Germline V lookup: CDR1 KGHSH, CDR2 LQKENI. CDR3 nucleotides: TGTGCCAGCTCAGTACTAGCGGGAGGGATGGACAATGAGCAGTTCTTC. Translating it yields CASSVLAGGMDNEQFF.

The rearrangement links TRBV29-1 to TRBJ2-7, with TRBD1 as a possible D gene (6 bases). The length of the CDR3 is 13 residues. Trimming removed 1 base at V and 9 bases at J, with 16 bases between. Germline CDR1 is SQVTM and CDR2 is ANQGSEA. The CDR3 region is CSVEASEGVRQYF. The DNA for the CDR3 is TGCAGCGTTGAAGCTTCAGAGGGGGTCCGGCAGTACTTC.

This clone has a single count. The chain links TRBV19 to TRBJ2-1, with D perhaps matching TRBD1 (6 bases). Germline V gene data show CDR1 as LNHDA and CDR2 as SQIVND (reference sequence). The CDR3 has 14 amino acids. V lost 5 bases to trimming and J lost 5 bases, with 13 bases between them. The CDR3 coding sequence is TGTGCCAGTAGTTCGACAGGAATTGACAATGAGCAGTTCTTC. Its protein is CASSSTGIDNEQFF.

The chain combines TRBV7-3 with TRBJ2-3, with a weak D call TRBD2 (6 bases). The V and J ends lost 5 bases and 5 bases respectively, with 11 bases between them. Germline loops: CDR1 SGHTA, CDR2 FQGTGA. This CDR3 spans 13 amino acids. CDR3 nucleotide sequence: TGTGCCAGCAGCCAATCGGGAGAAGATACGCAGTATTTT. It codes for CASSQSGEDTQYF.

This chain connects TRBV5-1 to TRBJ2-5; 9 positions agree with TRBD2. The CDR3 length is 15 residues. Trimming cost V 6 bases and J 4 bases; bases outside gene matches: 10. The germline CDR1 and CDR2 sequences are SGHRS and YFSETQ. CDR3: CASTWIAGVPETQYF. The CDR3 DNA reads as TGCGCCAGCACCTGGATAGCGGGAGTACCAGAGACCCAGTACTTC. Full variable domain (remainder filled in from reference TRBV5-1 and TRBJ2-5): KAGVTQTPRYLIKTRGQQVTLSCSPISGHRSVSWYQQTPGQGLQFLFEYFSETQRNKGNFPGRFSGRQFSNSRSEMNVSTLELGDSALYLCASTWIAGVPETQYFGPGTRLLVL.

V gene TRBV5-6 combines with J gene TRBJ1-5; possibly TRBD1 for D (6 bases). The germline V and J ends were trimmed by 0 bases and 0 bases, with 13 bases remaining between them. The CDR3 totals 17 residues. CDR1 is SGHDT and CDR2 is YYEEEE in the germline V gene. The CDR3 nucleotides are TGTGCCAGCAGCTTGGGGGGGCTGCTCGTTAGCAATCAGCCCCAGCATTTT. Translating gives CASSLGGLLVSNQPQHF.

This clone appeared a single time. The V gene is TRBV3-1 (or the pseudogene TRBV3-2), the J gene TRBJ2-5, with 9 bases aligning to TRBD2. V shed 4 bases, J shed 2 bases, and the junction held 2 bases outside the gene matches. The CDR3 is made up of 14 amino acids. Germline lookup yields CDR1 LGHDT and CDR2 YNNKEL (reference sequence). The CDR3 DNA sequence: TGTGCCAGCAGCCCTAGCGGGGTGCAAGAGACCCAGTACTTC. Translation gives CASSPSGVQETQYF.

The chain couples TRBV5-4 to TRBJ1-6, with D tentatively TRBD1 (6 bases). V was clipped by 4 bases and J by 6 bases, with 11 bases between them. This CDR3 contains 14 residues. CDR1 is SGHNT, CDR2 YYREEE, per germline (reference sequence). CDR3 loop: CASSGNRANSPLHF. Written as DNA, the CDR3 is TGTGCCAGCAGCGGGAACAGGGCTAATTCACCCCTCCACTTT.

The chain uses TRBV28 and TRBJ2-7, with 9 bases that match TRBD1. V trimming: 5 bases; J trimming: 6 bases; junction bases outside the gene matches: 11. This CDR3 is built from 15 residues. Germline V gene sequence: CDR1 MDHEN, CDR2 SYDVKM. This CDR3 reads CASSPPGTGISEQYF. CDR3 in DNA: TGTGCCAGCAGTCCCCCCGGGACAGGGATTTCCGAGCAGTACTTC. Combining the CDR3 with reference TRBV28 and TRBJ2-7 gives the whole variable domain DVKVTQSSRYLVKRTGEKVFLECVQDMDHENMFWYRQDPGLGLRLIYFSYDVKMKEKGDIPEGYSVSREKKERFSLILESASTNQTSMYLCASSPPGTGISEQYFGPGTRLTVT.

This chain uses TRBV27 with TRBJ1-2, with D tentatively TRBD1 (6 bases). Germline V gene lookup returns CDR1 MNHEY and CDR2 SMNVEV (reference sequence). Trimming took 7 bases from V and 8 from J, leaving 17 bases between them. The CDR3 loop spans 13 amino acids. CDR3 bases: TGTGCCAGCAAGTACACAGGGAAGGAAGGCTACACCTTC. It yields the protein CASKYTGKEGYTF.